This T cell receptor beta chain appears in the sequencing data of a study of T-cell reconstitution after alpha-beta-depleted transplantation in children. This clonotype was seen a few times. Preparing the TCRbeta library involved the use of unique molecular identifiers. TCRdb re-derived calls from the PCR reads in MiXCR, one entry per CDR3 protein. The sample holds approximately 500,000 distinct CDR3 sequences, over 9.5% seen once. Trimming pared 0 bases from V and 5 bases from J, leaving 14 bases between. The CDR3 covers 15 residues. Germline loops: CDR1 SGHNT, CDR2 YYREEE (reference sequence). The input for sequencing was PBMCs, taken before TCRalphabeta/CD19-depleted stem cell transplant. This sequence joins TRBV5-4 and TRBJ2-5; tentatively, D is TRBD2 (5 bases). This sequence was found in a child aged 2 to 9 with inherited bone marrow failure, due to receive a stem cell transplant. In DNA form, the CDR3 reads TGTGCCAGCAGCTTGGCCGTTATGGAGGATGAGACCCAGTACTTC. This sequence encodes CASSLAVMEDETQYF. Full variable domain (outside the CDR3, taken from reference TRBV5-4 and TRBJ2-5): ETGVTQSPTHLIKTRGQQVTLRCSSQSGHNTVSWYQQALGQGPQFIFQYYREEENGRGNFPPRFSGLQFPNYSSELNVNALELDDSALYLCASSLAVMEDETQYFGPGTRLLVL.